Below, one T cell receptor beta chain is given with its context. The sample originates from a study of shared clonotypes between healthy human individuals. At the level of the study: For every donor, three CD4 naive, three CD4 memory, two CD8 naive and one CD8 memory plates were used.

The authors distributed each subset's genomic DNA evenly over several immunoSEQ plates. The protocol was immunoSEQ multiplex PCR, while the TCRdb copy is restricted to in-frame clones and leaves out a portion. The table lists about 2 million clones, 85% to 95% of them singletons, with less than 1.5% in the top ten. The germline V gene has CDR1 MDHEN and CDR2 SYDVKM. The V end lost 1 base, the J end lost 2 bases, and 9 bases lay between the germline ends. The CDR3 consists of 14 residues. Terminally differentiated effector memory CD45RA+ cells were left out of the naive CD8 fraction, which was CD45RO-negative and positively selected for CCR7.

The V call is TRBV28, the J call TRBJ2-7; no clear D. Sequenced material: naive CD8+ T cells sorted from blood. This clonotype was sampled from a man aged 18 to 35 in good health. The CDR3 coding sequence is TGTGCCAGCAGTTTATTCTCAGGAGCCTACGAGCAGTACTTC. This gives the protein CASSLFSGAYEQYF.